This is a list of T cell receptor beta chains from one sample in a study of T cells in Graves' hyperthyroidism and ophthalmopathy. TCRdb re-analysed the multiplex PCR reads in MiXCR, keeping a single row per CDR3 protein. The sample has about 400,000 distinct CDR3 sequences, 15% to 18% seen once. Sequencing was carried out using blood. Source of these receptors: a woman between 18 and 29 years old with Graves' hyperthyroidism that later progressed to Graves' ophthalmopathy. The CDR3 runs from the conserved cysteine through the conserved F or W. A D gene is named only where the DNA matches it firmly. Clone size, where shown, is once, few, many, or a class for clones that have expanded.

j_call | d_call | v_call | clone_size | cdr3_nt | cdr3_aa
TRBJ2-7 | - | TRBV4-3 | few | TGCGCCAGCAGCCAAGTAGTGGCCTACGAGCAGTACTTC | CASSQVVAYEQYF
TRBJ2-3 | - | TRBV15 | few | TGTGCCACCAGCAGAGATGTGAGGACCACAGATACGCAGTATTTT | CATSRDVRTTDTQYF
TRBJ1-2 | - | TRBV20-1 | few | TGCAGTGCTCCCCAGGGGCTAAACTATGGCTACACCTTC | CSAPQGLNYGYTF
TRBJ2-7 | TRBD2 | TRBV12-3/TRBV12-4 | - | TGTGCCAGCAGTTTACTCGGGGGGGCTGGATATAGCTCCTACGAGCAGTACTTC | CASSLLGGAGYSSYEQYF
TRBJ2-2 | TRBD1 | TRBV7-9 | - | TGTGCCAGCAGCCATACAGGGGGAGCCTACGGGGAGCTGTTTTTT | CASSHTGGAYGELFF
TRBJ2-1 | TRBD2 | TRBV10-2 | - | TGCGCCAGCATTAATACCGGGACTAGCGGGAGCTCCTACAATGAGCAGTTCTTC | CASINTGTSGSSYNEQFF
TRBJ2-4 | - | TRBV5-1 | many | TGCGCCAGCAGCACGGGACGGCTAAACATTCAGTACTTC | CASSTGRLNIQYF
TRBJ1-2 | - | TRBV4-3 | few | TGCGCCAGCAGCCCCGCCATCAGGGCCAAGAGGGACTATGGCTACACCTTC | CASSPAIRAKRDYGYTF
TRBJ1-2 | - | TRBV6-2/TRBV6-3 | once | TGTGCCAGCAGTTACTCGAGGGGTGGCTACACCTTC | CASSYSRGGYTF
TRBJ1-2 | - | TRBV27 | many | TGTGCCAGCAGTACCGGGGGGGGGGTGTTTAATGACTATGGCTACACCTTC | CASSTGGGVFNDYGYTF